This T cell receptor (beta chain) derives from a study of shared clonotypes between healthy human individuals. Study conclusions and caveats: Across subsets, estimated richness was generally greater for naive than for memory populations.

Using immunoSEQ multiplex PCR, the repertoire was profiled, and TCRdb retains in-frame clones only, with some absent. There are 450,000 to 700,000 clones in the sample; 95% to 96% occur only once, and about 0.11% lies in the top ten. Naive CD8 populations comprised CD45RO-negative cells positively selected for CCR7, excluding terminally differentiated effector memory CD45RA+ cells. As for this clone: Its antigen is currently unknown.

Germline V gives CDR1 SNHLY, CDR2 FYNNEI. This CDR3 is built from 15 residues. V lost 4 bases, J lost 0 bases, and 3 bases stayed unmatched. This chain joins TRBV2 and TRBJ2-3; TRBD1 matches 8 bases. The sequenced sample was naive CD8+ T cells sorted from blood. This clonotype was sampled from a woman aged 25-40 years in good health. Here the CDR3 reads CASSGDRFSTDTQYF. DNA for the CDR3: TGTGCCAGCAGTGGGGACAGGTTCAGCACAGATACGCAGTATTTT.